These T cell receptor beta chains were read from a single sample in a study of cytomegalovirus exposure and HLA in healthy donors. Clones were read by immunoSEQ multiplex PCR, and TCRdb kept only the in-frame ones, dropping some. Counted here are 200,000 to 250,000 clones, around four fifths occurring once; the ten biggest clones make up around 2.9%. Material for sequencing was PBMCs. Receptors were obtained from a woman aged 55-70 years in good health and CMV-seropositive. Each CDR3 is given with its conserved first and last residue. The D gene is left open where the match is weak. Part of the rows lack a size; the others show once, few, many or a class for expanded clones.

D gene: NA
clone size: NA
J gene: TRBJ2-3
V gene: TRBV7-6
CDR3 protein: CASSRRLGTDTQYF
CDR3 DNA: TGTGCCAGCAGCCGCCGACTGGGCACAGATACGCAGTATTTT

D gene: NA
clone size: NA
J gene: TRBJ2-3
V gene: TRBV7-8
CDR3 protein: CASSLTAGTEYF
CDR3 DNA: TGTGCCAGCAGCTTAACGGCGGGGACTGAGTATTTT

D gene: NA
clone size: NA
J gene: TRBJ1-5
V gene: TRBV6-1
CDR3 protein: CASIVEAGQPQHF
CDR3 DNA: TGTGCCAGCATAGTGGAGGCCGGTCAGCCCCAGCATTTT

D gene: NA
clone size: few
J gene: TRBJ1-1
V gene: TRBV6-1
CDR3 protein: CASTFTDRNTEAFF
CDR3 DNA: TGTGCCAGCACCTTCACTGACAGGAACACTGAAGCTTTCTTT

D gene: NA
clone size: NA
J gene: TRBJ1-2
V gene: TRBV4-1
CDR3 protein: CASSQVSENVYGYTF
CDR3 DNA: TGCGCCAGCAGCCAAGTGTCCGAGAATGTCTATGGCTACACCTTC

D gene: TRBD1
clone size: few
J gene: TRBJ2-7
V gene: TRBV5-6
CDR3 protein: CASSFQGALIYEQYF
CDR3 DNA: TGTGCCAGCAGCTTTCAGGGGGCGCTGATCTACGAGCAGTACTTC

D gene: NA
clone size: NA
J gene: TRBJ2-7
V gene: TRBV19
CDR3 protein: CASSAGPSYEQYF
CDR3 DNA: TGTGCCAGTAGTGCGGGGCCGAGCTACGAGCAGTACTTC

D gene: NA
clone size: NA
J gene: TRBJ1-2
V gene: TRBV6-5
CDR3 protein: CASSYSGRVDYGYTF
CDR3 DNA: TGTGCCAGCAGTTACTCGGGCAGGGTGGACTATGGCTACACCTTC

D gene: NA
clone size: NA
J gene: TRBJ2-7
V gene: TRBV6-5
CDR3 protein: CASSLPLGSSYEQYF
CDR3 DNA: TGTGCCAGCAGTCTCCCTCTGGGGAGCTCCTACGAGCAGTACTTC

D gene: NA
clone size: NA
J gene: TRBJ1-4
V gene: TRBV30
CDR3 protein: CACHTGSTNEKLFF
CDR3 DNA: TGTGCCTGTCATACAGGATCAACTAATGAAAAACTGTTTTTT

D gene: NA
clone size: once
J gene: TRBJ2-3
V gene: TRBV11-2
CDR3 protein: CASSLVSPFTDTQYF
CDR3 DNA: TGTGCCAGCAGCTTAGTCAGTCCCTTCACAGATACGCAGTATTTT

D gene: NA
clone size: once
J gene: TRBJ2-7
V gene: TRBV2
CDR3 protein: CASSARGYYEQYF
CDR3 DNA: TGTGCCAGCAGTGCGAGGGGGTATTACGAGCAGTACTTC

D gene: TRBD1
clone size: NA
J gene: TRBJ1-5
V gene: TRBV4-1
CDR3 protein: CASSRTQGADPQPQHF
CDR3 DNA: TGCGCCAGCAGCCGCACACAGGGGGCAGACCCTCAGCCCCAGCATTTT

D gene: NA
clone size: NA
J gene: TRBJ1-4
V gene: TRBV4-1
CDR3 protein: CASSRTGGTNEKLFF
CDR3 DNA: TGCGCCAGCAGCCGGACGGGGGGCACTAATGAAAAACTGTTTTTT

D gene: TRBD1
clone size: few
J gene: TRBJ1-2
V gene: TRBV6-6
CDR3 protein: CASSYADRLGGYTF
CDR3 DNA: TGTGCCAGCAGTTACGCGGACAGGCTGGGTGGCTACACCTTC

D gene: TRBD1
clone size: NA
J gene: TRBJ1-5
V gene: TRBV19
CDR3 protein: CASREIQGVEQPQHF
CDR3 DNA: TGTGCCAGTAGAGAAATACAGGGGGTAGAACAGCCCCAGCATTTT

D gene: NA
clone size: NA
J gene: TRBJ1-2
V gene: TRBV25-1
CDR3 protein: CASSAMTGLEGYTF
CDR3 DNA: TGTGCCAGCAGTGCTATGACAGGTCTGGAAGGCTACACCTTC

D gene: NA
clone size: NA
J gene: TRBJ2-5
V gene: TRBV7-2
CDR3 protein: CASSNRDGLQETQYF
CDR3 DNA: TGTGCCAGCAGCAACCGGGACGGACTACAAGAGACCCAGTACTTC

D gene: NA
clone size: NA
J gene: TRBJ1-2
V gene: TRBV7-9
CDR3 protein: CSSSPRVPGNYGYTF
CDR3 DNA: TGTTCCAGCAGCCCCCGCGTTCCAGGAAACTATGGCTACACCTTC

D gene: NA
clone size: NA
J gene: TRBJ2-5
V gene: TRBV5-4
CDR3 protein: CASSFGAGGQYQETQYF
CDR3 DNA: TGTGCCAGCAGCTTCGGGGCGGGGGGACAGTACCAAGAGACCCAGTACTTC

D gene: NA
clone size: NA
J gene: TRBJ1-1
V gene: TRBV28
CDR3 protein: CASSLSPGTNTEAFF
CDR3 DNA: TGTGCCAGCAGTTTGTCTCCAGGGACAAACACTGAAGCTTTCTTT

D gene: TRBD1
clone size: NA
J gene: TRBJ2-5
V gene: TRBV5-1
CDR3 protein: CASSLDRGEETQYF
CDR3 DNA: TGCGCCAGCAGCTTGGACAGGGGGGAAGAGACCCAGTACTTC

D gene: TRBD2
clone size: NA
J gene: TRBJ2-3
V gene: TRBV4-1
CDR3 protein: CASSQDPLAGIGDTQYF
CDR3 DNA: TGCGCCAGCAGCCAAGATCCGCTAGCGGGAATTGGGGATACGCAGTATTTT

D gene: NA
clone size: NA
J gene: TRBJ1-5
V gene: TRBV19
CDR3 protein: CASSIGLPVDQPQHF
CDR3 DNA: TGTGCCAGTAGTATTGGGCTCCCAGTAGACCAGCCCCAGCATTTT

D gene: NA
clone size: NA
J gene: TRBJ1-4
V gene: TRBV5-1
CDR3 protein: CASSLVAGVDEKLFF
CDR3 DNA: TGCGCCAGCAGCTTGGTAGCAGGGGTCGATGAAAAACTGTTTTTT

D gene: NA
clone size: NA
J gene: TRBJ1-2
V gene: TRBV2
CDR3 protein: CASSPQRGYGYTF
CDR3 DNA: TGTGCCAGCAGTCCTCAGCGAGGCTATGGCTACACCTTC

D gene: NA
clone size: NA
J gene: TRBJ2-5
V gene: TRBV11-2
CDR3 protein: CASSLRASPTETQYF
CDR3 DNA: TGTGCCAGCAGCTTAAGAGCAAGTCCCACAGAGACCCAGTACTTC

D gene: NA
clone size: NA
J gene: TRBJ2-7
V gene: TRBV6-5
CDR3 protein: CASSYAGPQIYEQYF
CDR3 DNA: TGTGCCAGCAGTTACGCAGGGCCGCAGATCTACGAGCAGTACTTC

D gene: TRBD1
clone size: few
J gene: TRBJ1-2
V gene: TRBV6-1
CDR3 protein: CATQGTVYGYTF
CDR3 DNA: TGTGCCACCCAGGGGACAGTCTATGGCTACACCTTC

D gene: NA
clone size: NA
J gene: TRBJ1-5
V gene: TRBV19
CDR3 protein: CASSIDRQGGGNQPQHF
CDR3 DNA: TGTGCCAGTAGTATAGATCGCCAGGGAGGTGGTAATCAGCCCCAGCATTTT

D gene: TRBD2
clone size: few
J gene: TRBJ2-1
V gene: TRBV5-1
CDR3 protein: CASSLGLAGNNEQFF
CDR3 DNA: TGCGCCAGCAGCCTAGGACTAGCGGGGAACAATGAGCAGTTCTTC

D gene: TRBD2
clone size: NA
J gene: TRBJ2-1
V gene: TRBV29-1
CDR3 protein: CSVPSGGSNNEQFF
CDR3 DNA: TGCAGCGTGCCTAGCGGGGGATCCAATAATGAGCAGTTCTTC

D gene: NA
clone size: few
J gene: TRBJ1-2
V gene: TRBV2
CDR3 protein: CASSEGGRGTDGYTF
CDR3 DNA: TGTGCCAGCAGTGAAGGAGGCAGGGGAACGGATGGCTACACCTTC

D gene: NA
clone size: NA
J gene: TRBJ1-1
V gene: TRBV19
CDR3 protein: CANSGYRGGTTEAFF
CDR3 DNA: TGTGCCAATAGTGGTTATAGGGGCGGGACCACTGAAGCTTTCTTT

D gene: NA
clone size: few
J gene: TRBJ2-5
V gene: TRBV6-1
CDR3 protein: CASSSMQGSETQYF
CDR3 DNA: TGTGCCAGCAGTTCGATGCAGGGTTCAGAGACCCAGTACTTC

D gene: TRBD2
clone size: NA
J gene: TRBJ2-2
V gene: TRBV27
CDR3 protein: CASSLWVAGRAGELFF
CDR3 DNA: TGTGCCAGCAGTTTATGGGTAGCGGGAAGGGCCGGGGAGCTGTTTTTT

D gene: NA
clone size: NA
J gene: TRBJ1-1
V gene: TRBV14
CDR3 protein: CASSQDWNTEAFF
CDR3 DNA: TGTGCCAGCAGCCAAGACTGGAACACTGAAGCTTTCTTT

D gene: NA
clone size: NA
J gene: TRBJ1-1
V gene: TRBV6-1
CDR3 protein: CASNPYRNTEAFF
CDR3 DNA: TGTGCCAGCAATCCCTACAGGAACACTGAAGCTTTCTTT

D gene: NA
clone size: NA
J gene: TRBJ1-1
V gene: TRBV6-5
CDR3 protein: CASREGTPNTEAFF
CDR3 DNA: TGTGCCAGCAGGGAAGGGACACCGAACACTGAAGCTTTCTTT

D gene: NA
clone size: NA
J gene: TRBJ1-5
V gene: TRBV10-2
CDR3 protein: CASSDTYSNQPQHF
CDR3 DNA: TGCGCCAGCAGTGACACCTATAGCAATCAGCCCCAGCATTTT

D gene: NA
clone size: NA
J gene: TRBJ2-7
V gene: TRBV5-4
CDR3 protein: CASSLDGFYEQYF
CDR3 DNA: TGTGCCAGCAGCTTGGATGGCTTCTACGAGCAGTACTTC

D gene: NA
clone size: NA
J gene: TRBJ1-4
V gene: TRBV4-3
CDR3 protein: CASSRELLDNEKLFF
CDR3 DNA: TGCGCCAGCAGCCGAGAGCTCCTAGATAATGAAAAACTGTTTTTT

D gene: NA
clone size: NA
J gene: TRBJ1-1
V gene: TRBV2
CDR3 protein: CASREGNTEAFF
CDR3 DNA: TGTGCCAGCAGGGAGGGGAACACTGAAGCTTTCTTT

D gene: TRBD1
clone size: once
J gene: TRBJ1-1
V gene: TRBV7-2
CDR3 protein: CASSLGKVIQGWTEAFF
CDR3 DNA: TGTGCCAGCAGCTTAGGGAAAGTTATACAGGGGTGGACTGAAGCTTTCTTT

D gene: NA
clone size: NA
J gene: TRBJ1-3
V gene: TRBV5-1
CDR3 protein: CASSSSWRPGNTIYF
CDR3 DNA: TGCGCCAGCAGCTCCAGCTGGCGGCCGGGAAACACCATATATTTT

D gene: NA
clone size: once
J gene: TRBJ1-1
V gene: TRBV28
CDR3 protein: CATGGLDGTEAFF
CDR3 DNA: TGTGCCACTGGTGGGCTCGATGGCACTGAAGCTTTCTTT

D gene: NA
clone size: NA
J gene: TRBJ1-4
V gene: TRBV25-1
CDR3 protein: CASSENRALNEKLFF
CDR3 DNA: TGTGCCAGCAGTGAAAACAGGGCCCTTAATGAAAAACTGTTTTTT

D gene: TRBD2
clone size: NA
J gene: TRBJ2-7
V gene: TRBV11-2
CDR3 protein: CASSPTSGGDFSYEQYF
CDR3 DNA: TGTGCCAGCAGCCCTACTAGCGGGGGCGATTTTTCCTACGAGCAGTACTTC

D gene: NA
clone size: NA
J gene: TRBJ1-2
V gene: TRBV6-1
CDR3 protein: CASSVDGGYGYTF
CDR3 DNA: TGTGCCAGCAGCGTCGACGGGGGCTATGGCTACACCTTC

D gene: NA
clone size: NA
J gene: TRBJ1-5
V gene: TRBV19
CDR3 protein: CASSIRVGTTSNQPQHF
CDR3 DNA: TGTGCCAGTAGTATAAGGGTTGGGACAACGAGCAATCAGCCCCAGCATTTT